These 5 T cell receptor beta chains were sequenced from one sample in a study of blood T cell repertoires in COVID-19. Profiling relied on immunoSEQ multiplex PCR, and the TCRdb table lists in-frame clones only, not all of them. The sample has around 370,000 clones; around 89% are singletons. The specimen sequenced was PBMCs or T cells enriched from blood (not recorded which). These receptors originate from a woman aged 18-29 years who had recovered from COVID-19.

V gene TRBV10-3 combines with J gene TRBJ2-3; 8 positions match TRBD2. CDR1 is ENHRY, CDR2 SYGVKD, per germline. V lost 10 bases, J lost 4 bases, and 10 bases stayed unmatched. This CDR3 has 14 amino acids. As DNA, the CDR3 is TGTGCCACCGCCCCGGGGGGGGCATCAGATACGCAGTATTTT. It is translated as CATAPGGASDTQYF.

V is TRBV4-3 and J is TRBJ2-5, with 8 bases aligning to TRBD1. CDR1 and CDR2 (germline): LGHNA, YSLEER. This CDR3 is built from 15 residues. V was clipped by 1 base and J by 5 bases; unmatched bases: 6. CDR3 sequence: CASSQGAGGAETQYF. CDR3 coding DNA: TGCGCCAGCAGCCAAGGGGCAGGGGGCGCGGAGACCCAGTACTTC.

CDR3 sequence: CASSGSWTGGLGNTIYF. CDR3 DNA sequence: TGTGCCAGCAGTGGGTCGTGGACAGGGGGATTAGGAAACACCATATATTTT. The chain couples TRBV6-1 to TRBJ1-3, with 10 bases fitting TRBD1. Germline-derived CDR1 and CDR2 are MNHNS and SASEGT. V was pared by 4 bases and J by 4 bases, with 10 bases of the junction left unmatched. The CDR3 spans 17 residues.

The table lists this clone with a count of one. The chain recombines TRBV19 with TRBJ1-2, with TRBD1 matching over 9 bases. Per germline, CDR1 LNHDA and CDR2 SQIVND (reference sequence). This CDR3 comprises 12 residues. V lost 8 bases and J lost 3; bases outside the gene matches: 1. DNA of the CDR3: TGTGCCAGTTGGACAGGGGACTATGGCTACACCTTC. This translates into CASWTGDYGYTF.

Only a few counts were recorded for this clone. The chain uses TRBV2 and TRBJ1-1; TRBD1 matches 7 bases. Germline CDR1 SNHLY, CDR2 FYNNEI. J gave up 5 bases and V 6 bases, and 9 bases lay outside the gene matches. The CDR3 is 14 amino acids. The CDR3 region is CASRKTGSVTEAFF. In DNA, the CDR3 is TGTGCCAGCAGGAAGACAGGGAGCGTTACTGAAGCTTTCTTT.